This T cell receptor beta chain was found in a study of glioma-infiltrating T cells after dendritic cell vaccination. On the study more broadly: Monocyte-derived dendritic cells, cultured 6 to 8 days with IL-4 and GM-CSF, were pulsed with autologous tumor lysate.

Documented time point: after dendritic cell vaccination, including at tumor progression/relapse. Fresh-frozen tumor tissue and more than two years of survival data were available for all. The PCR used 60 V beta and 13 J beta primers. The protocol was immunoSEQ multiplex PCR, while the TCRdb copy is restricted to in-frame clones and leaves out a portion. Of 45,000 to 60,000 clones listed, approximately 83% are singletons. CDR1 and CDR2 (germline): MNHEY, SVGAGI. The CDR3 spans 13 residues. Deletions cut 6 bases from V and 4 bases from J, with 10 bases between. The sample was blood, taken after dendritic cell vaccination. The J gene is TRBJ2-1, the V gene TRBV6-5; weak D call: TRBD1 (6 bases). The origin of this receptor is a human donor with glioblastoma. In nucleotides, the CDR3 is TGTGCCAGCAGCCCGGACAGATACAATGAGCAGTTCTTC. This encodes CASSPDRYNEQFF.